The next 5 T cell receptor beta chains were all read from a single sample in a study of PD-L1 blockade in urothelial cancer. Some clones are missing from TCRdb's copy, which holds only in-frame ones; the method was immunoSEQ multiplex PCR. The sample gives about 39,000 clones, around 84% of which show up once; roughly a tenth is in the top ten. Time point given: peripheral blood 6 weeks after treatment start. Material: PBMCs, obtained around atezolizumab (anti-PD-L1) treatment. The receptors stem from a middle-aged man with urothelial cancer.

The rearrangement uses TRBV6-5 and TRBJ2-2; perhaps TRBD2 as D (6 bases). The CDR3 covers 14 residues. The germline gives CDR1 MNHEY, CDR2 SVGAGI. V lost 0 bases, J lost 6 bases, and 8 bases lay in between. The CDR3 spells CASSYSTGAGELFF. CDR3 in DNA: TGTGCCAGCAGTTACTCGACGGGAGCCGGGGAGCTGTTTTTT.

The chain links TRBV5-5 to TRBJ2-7, with D hard to call. V lost 4 bases and J lost 5, with 13 bases in between. The CDR3 totals 13 residues. Per the germline V gene, CDR1 is SGHKS and CDR2 is YYEKEE (reference sequence). CDR3 loop: CASSPAGSDEQYF. The CDR3 DNA is TGTGCCAGCAGCCCCGCCGGTTCCGACGAGCAGTACTTC.

The genes are TRBV6-5 and TRBJ2-1; D may be TRBD2 (6 bases). CDR3 length equals 15 residues. From germline, CDR1 is MNHEY and CDR2 SVGAGI. Trimming stripped 4 bases from V and 0 bases from J, with 10 bases between. CDR3: CASSLDGSSYNEQFF. Here the CDR3 DNA reads TGTGCCAGCAGTTTAGACGGGAGCTCCTACAATGAGCAGTTCTTC.

The table lists this clone with a few counts. This chain joins TRBV4-2 and TRBJ2-1; 7 bases line up with TRBD2. The V segment lost 0 bases and the J segment 3 bases; nucleotides outside the gene matches: 5. Germline CDR1 and CDR2: LGHNA and YNFKEQ. The CDR3 totals 16 residues. Here the CDR3 DNA reads TGTGCCAGCAGCCAAGAAGTACGCGGGGGCTACAATGAGCAGTTCTTC. Amino acid sequence: CASSQEVRGGYNEQFF.

The chain carries TRBV7-8 and TRBJ2-2, with 7 bases aligning to TRBD1. There are 14 residues in the CDR3. The germline V gene encodes CDR1 SGHVS and CDR2 FQNEAQ. V lost 4 bases to trimming and J lost 6 bases; unmatched junction nucleotides: 5. Written as DNA, the CDR3 is TGTGCCAGCAGCTCAGACAGGGTTCCCGGGGAGCTGTTTTTT. It specifies CASSSDRVPGELFF.